The present T cell receptor beta chain was sequenced within a study of T-cell memory formation after mild COVID-19. Across the whole study: Largely, TCR clusters stayed within a single donor.

CDR3 length: 14 amino acids. The V and J ends lost 6 bases and 2 bases respectively, with 12 bases between them. CDR1 and CDR2 from the germline V gene are MNHEY and SMNVEV (reference sequence). TCRdb processed the 5' RACE reads anew with MiXCR; each CDR3 protein has one entry. The sample comprises 150,000 to 200,000 distinct CDR3 sequences, about an eighth of which are singletons, and approximately 3.5% rests with the top ten. Study-wide results and caveats: Shrinking CD4+ clones were chiefly CM and EM; CD8+ ones were chiefly EMRA.

Points on this clonotype: Its antigen is undetermined.

The sequenced material came from PBMCs or a T cell subset sorted from them (not recorded which). The clonotype originates from a man aged 18 to 35 who had mild COVID-19 (a few samples of this study predate the infection). Cell type and time point are not known. The chain joins TRBV27 to TRBJ2-3; D might be TRBD1 (6 bases). In DNA form, the CDR3 reads TGTGCCAGCAGGAGGGTGGGGGCCACAGATACGCAGTATTTT. It is translated as CASRRVGATDTQYF.